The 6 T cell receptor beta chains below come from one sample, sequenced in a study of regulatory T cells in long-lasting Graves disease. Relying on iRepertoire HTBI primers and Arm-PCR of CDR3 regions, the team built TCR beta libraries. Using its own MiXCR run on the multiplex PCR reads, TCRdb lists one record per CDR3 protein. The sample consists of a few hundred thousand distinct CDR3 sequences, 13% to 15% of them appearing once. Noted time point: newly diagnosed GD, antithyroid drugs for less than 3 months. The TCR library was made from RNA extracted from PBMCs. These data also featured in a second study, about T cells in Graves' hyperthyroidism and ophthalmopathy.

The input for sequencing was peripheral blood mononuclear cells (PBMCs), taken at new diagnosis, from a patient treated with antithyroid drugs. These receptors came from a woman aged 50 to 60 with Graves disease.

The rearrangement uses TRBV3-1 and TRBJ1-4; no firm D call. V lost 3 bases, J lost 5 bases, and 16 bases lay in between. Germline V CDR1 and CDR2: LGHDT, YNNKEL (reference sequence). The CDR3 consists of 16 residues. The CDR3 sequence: CASSQGNAGGNEKLFF. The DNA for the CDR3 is TGTGCCAGCAGCCAGGGAAATGCAGGAGGGAATGAAAAACTGTTTTTT.

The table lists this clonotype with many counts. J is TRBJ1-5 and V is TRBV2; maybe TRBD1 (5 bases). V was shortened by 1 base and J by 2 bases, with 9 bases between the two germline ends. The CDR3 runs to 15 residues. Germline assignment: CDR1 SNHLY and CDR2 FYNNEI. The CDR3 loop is CASSEVGGGNQPQHF. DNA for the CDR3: TGTGCCAGCAGTGAAGTGGGGGGTGGCAATCAGCCCCAGCATTTT.

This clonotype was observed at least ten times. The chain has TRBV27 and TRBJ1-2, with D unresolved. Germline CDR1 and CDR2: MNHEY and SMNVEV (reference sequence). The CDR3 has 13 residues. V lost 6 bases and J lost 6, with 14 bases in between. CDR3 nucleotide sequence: TGTGCCAGCAGCCCTACGGCTTTGGATGGCTACACCTTC. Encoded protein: CASSPTALDGYTF.

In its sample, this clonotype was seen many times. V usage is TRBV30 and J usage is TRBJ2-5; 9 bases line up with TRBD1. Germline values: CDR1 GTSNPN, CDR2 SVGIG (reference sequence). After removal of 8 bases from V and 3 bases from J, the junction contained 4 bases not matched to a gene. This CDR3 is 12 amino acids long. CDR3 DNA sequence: TGTGCCCGCGGGGACAGGGAAGAGACCCAGTACTTC. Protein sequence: CARGDREETQYF.

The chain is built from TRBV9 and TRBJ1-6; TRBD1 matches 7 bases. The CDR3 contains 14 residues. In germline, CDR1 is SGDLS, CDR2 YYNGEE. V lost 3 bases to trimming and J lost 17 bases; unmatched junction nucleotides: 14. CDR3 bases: TGTGCCAGCAGCGATGGACAGGAAGGAGTGCCCTTCCACTTT. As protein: CASSDGQEGVPFHF.

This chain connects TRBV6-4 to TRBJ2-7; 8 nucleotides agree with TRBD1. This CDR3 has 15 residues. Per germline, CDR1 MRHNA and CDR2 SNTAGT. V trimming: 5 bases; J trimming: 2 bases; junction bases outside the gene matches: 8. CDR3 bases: TGTGCCAGCAGTCCCGGACAGGGATGTCCCTACGAGCAGTACTTC. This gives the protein CASSPGQGCPYEQYF.